The rows below give T cell receptor beta chains drawn from one sample of a study of blood T cell repertoires in COVID-19. The repertoire was sequenced with immunoSEQ multiplex PCR; TCRdb's copy has only in-frame clones and lacks some. The sample shows more than 50,000 clones, 90% of them seen only once. The sequenced sample was peripheral blood. The receptors come from a man aged 55 to 69 with active COVID-19. The CDR3 runs from the conserved cysteine through the conserved F or W. D genes are given only for firm matches. Clone size, where shown, is once, few, many, or a class for clones that have expanded.

D gene: TRBD1; V gene: TRBV6-2/TRBV6-3; J gene: TRBJ1-3; clone size: .; CDR3 DNA: TGTGCCAGCAGCCGACAGGGAGGTGGAAACACCATATATTTT; CDR3 protein: CASSRQGGGNTIYF
D gene: TRBD1; V gene: TRBV7-2; J gene: TRBJ2-7; clone size: once; CDR3 DNA: TGTGCCAGCAGCTTAACAGGGGTCCCCTACGAGCAGTACTTC; CDR3 protein: CASSLTGVPYEQYF
D gene: .; V gene: TRBV5-1; J gene: TRBJ2-7; clone size: once; CDR3 DNA: TGCGCCAGCAGCTTGGCGGGTCCGATCTACGAGCAGTACTTC; CDR3 protein: CASSLAGPIYEQYF
D gene: TRBD1; V gene: TRBV6-5; J gene: TRBJ2-1; clone size: .; CDR3 DNA: TGTGCCAGCAGTTACTGGACAGGGGGTTTCAATGAGCAGTTCTTC; CDR3 protein: CASSYWTGGFNEQFF
D gene: .; V gene: TRBV12-3/TRBV12-4; J gene: TRBJ2-1; clone size: .; CDR3 DNA: TGTGCCAGCAGACGACAGGTAGGGGAGCAGTTCTTC; CDR3 protein: CASRRQVGEQFF
D gene: TRBD1; V gene: TRBV7-9; J gene: TRBJ1-2; clone size: .; CDR3 DNA: TGTGCCAGCAGCCGATGGACAGGTTTGGTTTCCGTTGGCTACACCTTC; CDR3 protein: CASSRWTGLVSVGYTF
D gene: TRBD2; V gene: TRBV28; J gene: TRBJ2-7; clone size: once; CDR3 DNA: TGTGCCAGCAGCCTGGGACTAGAGGGGTACGAGCAGTACTTC; CDR3 protein: CASSLGLEGYEQYF
D gene: .; V gene: TRBV6-6; J gene: TRBJ1-3; clone size: .; CDR3 DNA: TGTGCCAGCAGTTATACACCCGACAGCTCTGGAAACACCATATATTTT; CDR3 protein: CASSYTPDSSGNTIYF
D gene: TRBD1; V gene: TRBV7-3; J gene: TRBJ2-1; clone size: .; CDR3 DNA: TGTGCCAGCAGCTTGGGGACAGAGTACAATGAGCAGTTCTTC; CDR3 protein: CASSLGTEYNEQFF
D gene: TRBD1; V gene: TRBV28; J gene: TRBJ2-2; clone size: few; CDR3 DNA: TGTGCCAGCAGTTCCTTGGACAGGCGGAAATACACCGGGGAGCTGTTTTTT; CDR3 protein: CASSSLDRRKYTGELFF
D gene: TRBD2; V gene: TRBV4-1; J gene: TRBJ2-7; clone size: .; CDR3 DNA: TGCGCCAGCAGCCAAGACCGGACTAGCGGAGGAAGGAGCTCCTACGAGCAGTACTTC; CDR3 protein: CASSQDRTSGGRSSYEQYF
D gene: .; V gene: TRBV6-1; J gene: TRBJ2-5; clone size: .; CDR3 DNA: TGTGCCAGCAGTGAAAAGTCGACTCCCTTCCAAGAGACCCAGTACTTC; CDR3 protein: CASSEKSTPFQETQYF
D gene: TRBD1; V gene: TRBV30; J gene: TRBJ2-7; clone size: .; CDR3 DNA: TGTGCCTGGACATCAATCCAGGACAGGGCCTCCGAGCAGTACTTC; CDR3 protein: CAWTSIQDRASEQYF
D gene: .; V gene: TRBV10-1; J gene: TRBJ2-7; clone size: .; CDR3 DNA: TGCGCCAGCAGTGCCCAGGGAGGCTACGAGCAGTACTTC; CDR3 protein: CASSAQGGYEQYF
D gene: .; V gene: TRBV19; J gene: TRBJ2-5; clone size: .; CDR3 DNA: TGTGCCAGTAGTGCCCGAGGGGGAGGGTACCAAGAGACCCAGTACTTC; CDR3 protein: CASSARGGGYQETQYF
D gene: TRBD1; V gene: TRBV28; J gene: TRBJ1-4; clone size: .; CDR3 DNA: TGTGCCAGCAGTTTAGAGGGGGCAGGGGAAAAACTGTTTTTT; CDR3 protein: CASSLEGAGEKLFF
D gene: TRBD2; V gene: TRBV11-2; J gene: TRBJ2-1; clone size: .; CDR3 DNA: TGTGCCAGCAGCACGGGGACTAGTGCTTTCGGCTCCTACAATGAGCAGTTCTTC; CDR3 protein: CASSTGTSAFGSYNEQFF
D gene: .; V gene: TRBV2; J gene: TRBJ2-1; clone size: .; CDR3 DNA: TGTGCCGGAGGACTAACCTACAATGAGCAGTTCTTC; CDR3 protein: CAGGLTYNEQFF
D gene: TRBD2; V gene: TRBV15; J gene: TRBJ2-5; clone size: .; CDR3 DNA: TGTGCCACCAGACGGGCGGGAGAAGAGACCCAGTACTTC; CDR3 protein: CATRRAGEETQYF
D gene: .; V gene: TRBV5-4; J gene: TRBJ1-1; clone size: .; CDR3 DNA: TGTGCCAGCAGCCCAGGAGGACAGCTTGCGATGAACACTGAAGCTTTCTTT; CDR3 protein: CASSPGGQLAMNTEAFF
D gene: TRBD1; V gene: TRBV5-1; J gene: TRBJ2-3; clone size: .; CDR3 DNA: TGCGCCAGCAGCTTAGGGGGCGCAGATACGCAGTATTTT; CDR3 protein: CASSLGGADTQYF
D gene: .; V gene: TRBV5-4; J gene: TRBJ1-2; clone size: .; CDR3 DNA: TGTGCCAGCAGCTTAAAGGGGCAAGGCTACACCTTC; CDR3 protein: CASSLKGQGYTF
D gene: TRBD2; V gene: TRBV20-1; J gene: TRBJ2-3; clone size: .; CDR3 DNA: TGCAGTGCTAGTAGGACTAGCGGGAGGGGAGATACGCAGTATTTT; CDR3 protein: CSASRTSGRGDTQYF
D gene: TRBD1; V gene: TRBV9; J gene: TRBJ1-6; clone size: .; CDR3 DNA: TGTGCCAGCAGCCGTCCTGACAGGGGGCTTAGGAATTCACCCCTCCACTTT; CDR3 protein: CASSRPDRGLRNSPLHF
D gene: .; V gene: TRBV30; J gene: TRBJ1-5; clone size: .; CDR3 DNA: TGTGCCTGGAGCGGAATAACAGAGAATCAGCCCCAGCATTTT; CDR3 protein: CAWSGITENQPQHF
D gene: TRBD1; V gene: TRBV29-1; J gene: TRBJ1-1; clone size: .; CDR3 DNA: TGCAGCGCCTCCACCGGGACAGGGATTGAAGCTTTCTTT; CDR3 protein: CSASTGTGIEAFF
D gene: .; V gene: TRBV28; J gene: TRBJ1-1; clone size: .; CDR3 DNA: TGTGCCAGCAGTTTCGAAAGTCCCGACAGAGAAGCTTTCTTT; CDR3 protein: CASSFESPDREAFF
D gene: TRBD2; V gene: TRBV2; J gene: TRBJ2-1; clone size: .; CDR3 DNA: TGTGCCAGCGGGAGGGGTGCATGGGATGAGCAGTTCTTC; CDR3 protein: CASGRGAWDEQFF
D gene: .; V gene: TRBV12-3/TRBV12-4; J gene: TRBJ1-1; clone size: .; CDR3 DNA: TGTGCCAGCACTCCTTATGGCGAAGCTTTCTTT; CDR3 protein: CASTPYGEAFF
D gene: .; V gene: TRBV2; J gene: TRBJ2-5; clone size: few; CDR3 DNA: TGTGCCAGCAGTTCCCCCAGGGGCGGGTACCAAGAGACCCAGTACTTC; CDR3 protein: CASSSPRGGYQETQYF
D gene: .; V gene: TRBV12-3/TRBV12-4; J gene: TRBJ1-1; clone size: .; CDR3 DNA: TGTGCCAGCAGTTTGCGGGGGCGCGGAGCTTTCTTT; CDR3 protein: CASSLRGRGAFF
D gene: TRBD1; V gene: TRBV7-9; J gene: TRBJ1-4; clone size: .; CDR3 DNA: TGTGCCAGCAGCTTTGGAAACAGGGGTTGGAATGAAAAACTGTTTTTT; CDR3 protein: CASSFGNRGWNEKLFF
D gene: TRBD2; V gene: TRBV5-5; J gene: TRBJ2-7; clone size: .; CDR3 DNA: TGTGCCAGCACACGGGGGGTTGACGACGAGCAGTACTTC; CDR3 protein: CASTRGVDDEQYF